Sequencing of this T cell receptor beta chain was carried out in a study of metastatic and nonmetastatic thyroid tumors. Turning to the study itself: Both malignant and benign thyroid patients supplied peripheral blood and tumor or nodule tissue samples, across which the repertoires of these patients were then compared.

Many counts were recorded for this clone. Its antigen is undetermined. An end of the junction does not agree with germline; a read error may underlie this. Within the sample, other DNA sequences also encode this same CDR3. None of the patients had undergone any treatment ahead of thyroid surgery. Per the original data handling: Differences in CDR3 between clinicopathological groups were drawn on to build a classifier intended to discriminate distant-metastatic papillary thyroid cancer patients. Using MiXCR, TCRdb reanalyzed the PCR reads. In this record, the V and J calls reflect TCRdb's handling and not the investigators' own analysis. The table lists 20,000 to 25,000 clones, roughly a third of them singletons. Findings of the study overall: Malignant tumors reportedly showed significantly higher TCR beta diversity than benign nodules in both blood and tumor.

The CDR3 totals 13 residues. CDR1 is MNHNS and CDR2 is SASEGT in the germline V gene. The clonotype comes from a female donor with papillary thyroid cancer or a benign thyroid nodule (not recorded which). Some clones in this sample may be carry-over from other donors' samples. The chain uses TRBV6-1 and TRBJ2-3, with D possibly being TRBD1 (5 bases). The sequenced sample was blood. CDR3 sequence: CATTDTRTDAQYF. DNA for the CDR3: TGTGCCACCACGGACACCCGCACAGATGCGCAGTATTTT.